Only a few counts were recorded for the clone carrying this T cell receptor (beta chain). The sample belongs to a study of blood T cells in healthy people across ages. The CDR3 has 14 residues. Trimming pared 4 bases from V and 3 bases from J, leaving 9 bases between. Germline CDR1 WNHNN, CDR2 SYGVQD (reference sequence). Alongside a J-beta primer mix, a sample-barcoded 5' primer served in a second PCR lasting about 7 to 12 cycles. TCRdb re-called the 5' RACE reads through MiXCR, storing one row per CDR3 protein. The profile shows about 650,000 distinct CDR3 sequences, 45% to 60% of them singletons. Sequencing was carried out using blood. The chain is built from TRBV10-1 and TRBJ2-2; D is unresolved. The TCR sequence derives from a woman at least 80 years old in good health. As DNA, the CDR3 is TGCGCCAGCAGTGGGGCGGCCTACACCGGGGAGCTGTTTTTT. Its translation is CASSGAAYTGELFF.